The clone carrying this T cell receptor (beta chain) was seen only a few times. Antigen specificity is unknown. This specimen belongs to a study of identical twins. Whole-study findings and limits: One should note that invariant MAIT and iNKT cells could partly confound zero-insertion analyses. Fewer insertions marked abundant cord blood beta clonotypes; young adult naive trended weakly, memory not at all.

One entry per CDR3 protein results from TCRdb running MiXCR on the 5' RACE reads. The sample carries about 220,000 distinct CDR3 sequences, around 8.1% recorded once. V was trimmed by 3 bases and J by 5 bases, leaving 11 bases between them. The germline CDR1 and CDR2 sequences are SGHRS and YFSETQ. The length of the CDR3 is 13 residues. All donors were healthy Caucasians. This sample also appeared in a second study, on yellow fever vaccine responses in identical twins.

Material for sequencing was memory (CD45RO+) T cells sorted from blood. The J gene is TRBJ2-5, the V gene TRBV5-1; possibly TRBD2 for D (5 bases). This TCR was recovered from a woman between 18 and 29 years old in good health. The CDR3, as DNA: TGCGCCAGCAGCTATTTACAGCGGGAGACCCAGTACTTC. This gives the protein CASSYLQRETQYF.